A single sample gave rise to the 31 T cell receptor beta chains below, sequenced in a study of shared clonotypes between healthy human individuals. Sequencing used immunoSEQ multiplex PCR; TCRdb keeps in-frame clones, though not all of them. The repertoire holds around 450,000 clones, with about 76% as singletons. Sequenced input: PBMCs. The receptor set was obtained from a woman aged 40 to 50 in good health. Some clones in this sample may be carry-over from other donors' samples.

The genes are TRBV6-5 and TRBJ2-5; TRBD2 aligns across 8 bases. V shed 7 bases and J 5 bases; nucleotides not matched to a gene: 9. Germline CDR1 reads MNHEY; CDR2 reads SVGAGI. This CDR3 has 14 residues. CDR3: CASMVGRGGETQYF. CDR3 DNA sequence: TGTGCCAGCATGGTCGGGAGGGGGGGGGAGACCCAGTACTTC.

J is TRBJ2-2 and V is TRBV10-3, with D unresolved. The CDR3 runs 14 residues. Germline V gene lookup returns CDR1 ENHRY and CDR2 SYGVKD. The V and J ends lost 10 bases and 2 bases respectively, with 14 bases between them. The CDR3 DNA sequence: TGTGCCACCCGGGCCCTGCTTAACACCGGGGAGCTGTTTTTT. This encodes CATRALLNTGELFF.

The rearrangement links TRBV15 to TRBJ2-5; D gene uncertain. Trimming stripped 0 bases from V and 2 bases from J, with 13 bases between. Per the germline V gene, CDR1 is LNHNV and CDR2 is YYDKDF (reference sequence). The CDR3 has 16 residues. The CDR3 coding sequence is TGTGCCACCAGCAGAGATTATGGGGAATGGCAAGAGACCCAGTACTTC. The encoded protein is CATSRDYGEWQETQYF.

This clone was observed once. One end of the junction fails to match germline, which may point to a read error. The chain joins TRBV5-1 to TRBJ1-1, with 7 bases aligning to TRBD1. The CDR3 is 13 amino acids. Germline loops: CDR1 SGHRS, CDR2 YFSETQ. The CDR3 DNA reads TGCGCCAGCAGCACGACAGGGAACACTGGAGCTTTCTTT. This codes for CASSTTGNTGAFF.

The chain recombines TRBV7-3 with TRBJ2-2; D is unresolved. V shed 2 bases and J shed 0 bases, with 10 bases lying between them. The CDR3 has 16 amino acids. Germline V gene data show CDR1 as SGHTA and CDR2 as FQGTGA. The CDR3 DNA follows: TGTGCCAGCAGCTTAGGAGACCCGGCGAACACCGGGGAGCTGTTTTTT. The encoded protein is CASSLGDPANTGELFF.

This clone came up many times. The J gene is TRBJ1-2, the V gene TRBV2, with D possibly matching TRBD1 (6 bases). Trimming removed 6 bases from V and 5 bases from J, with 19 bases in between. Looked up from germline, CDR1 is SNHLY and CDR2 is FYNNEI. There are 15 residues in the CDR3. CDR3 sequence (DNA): TGTGCCAGCAGCCTAAACAGGGAATCCACTTATGGCTACACCTTC. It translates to CASSLNRESTYGYTF.

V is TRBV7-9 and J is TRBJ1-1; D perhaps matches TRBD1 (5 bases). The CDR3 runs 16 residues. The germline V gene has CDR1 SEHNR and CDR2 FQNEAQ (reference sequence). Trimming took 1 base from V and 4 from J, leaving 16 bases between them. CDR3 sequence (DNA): TGTGCCAGCAGCTTAGGGGGGTTGGTAGACCTCACTGAAGCTTTCTTT. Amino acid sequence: CASSLGGLVDLTEAFF.

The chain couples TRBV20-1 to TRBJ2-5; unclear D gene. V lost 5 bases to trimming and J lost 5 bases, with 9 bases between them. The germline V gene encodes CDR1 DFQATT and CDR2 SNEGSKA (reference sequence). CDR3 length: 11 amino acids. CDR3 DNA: TGCAGTGCTGGACCGCGGGAGACCCAGTACTTC. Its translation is CSAGPRETQYF.

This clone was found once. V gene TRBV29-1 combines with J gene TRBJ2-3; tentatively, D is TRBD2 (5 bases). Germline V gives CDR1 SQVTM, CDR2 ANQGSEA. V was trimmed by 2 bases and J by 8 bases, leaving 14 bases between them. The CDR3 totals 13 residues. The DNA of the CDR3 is TGCAGCGTTGAAAGTACTCGACGGGGTACGCAGTATTTT. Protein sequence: CSVESTRRGTQYF.

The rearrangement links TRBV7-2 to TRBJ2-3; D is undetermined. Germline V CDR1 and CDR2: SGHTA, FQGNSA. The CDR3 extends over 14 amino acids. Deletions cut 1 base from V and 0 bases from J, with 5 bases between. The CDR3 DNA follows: TGTGCCAGCAGCTTAGGGACGAGCACAGATACGCAGTATTTT. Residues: CASSLGTSTDTQYF.

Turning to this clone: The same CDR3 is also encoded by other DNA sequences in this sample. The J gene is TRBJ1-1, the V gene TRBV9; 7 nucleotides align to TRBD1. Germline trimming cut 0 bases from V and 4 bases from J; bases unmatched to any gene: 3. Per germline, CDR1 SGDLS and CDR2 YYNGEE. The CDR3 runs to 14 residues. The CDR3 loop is CASSVVQGGTEAFF. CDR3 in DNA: TGTGCCAGCAGCGTAGTTCAGGGGGGCACTGAAGCTTTCTTT.

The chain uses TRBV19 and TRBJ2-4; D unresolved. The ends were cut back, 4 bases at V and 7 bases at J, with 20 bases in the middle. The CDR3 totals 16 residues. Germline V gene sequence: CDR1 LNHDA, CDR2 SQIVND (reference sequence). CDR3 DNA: TGTGCCAGTAGTACCCAGCACAACCAAATGGGTAACATTCAGTACTTC. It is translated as CASSTQHNQMGNIQYF. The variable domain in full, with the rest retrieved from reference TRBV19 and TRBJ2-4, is DGGITQSPKYLFRKEGQNVTLSCEQNLNHDAMYWYRQDPGQGLRLIYYSQIVNDFQKGDIAEGYSVSREKKESFPLTVTSAQKNPTAFYLCASSTQHNQMGNIQYFGAGTRLSVL.

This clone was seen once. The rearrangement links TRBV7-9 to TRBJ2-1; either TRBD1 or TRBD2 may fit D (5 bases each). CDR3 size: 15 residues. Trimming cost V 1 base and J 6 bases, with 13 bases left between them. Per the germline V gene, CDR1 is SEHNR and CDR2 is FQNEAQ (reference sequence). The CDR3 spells CASSLVEHGANEQFF. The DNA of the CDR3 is TGTGCCAGCAGCTTAGTGGAGCACGGGGCCAATGAGCAGTTCTTC.

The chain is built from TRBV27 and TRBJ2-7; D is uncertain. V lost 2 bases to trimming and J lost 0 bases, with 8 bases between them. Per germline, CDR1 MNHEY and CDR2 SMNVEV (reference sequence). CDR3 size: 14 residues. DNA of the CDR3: TGTGCCAGCAGTTTAATGGCCGCCTCCTACGAGCAGTACTTC. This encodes CASSLMAASYEQYF.

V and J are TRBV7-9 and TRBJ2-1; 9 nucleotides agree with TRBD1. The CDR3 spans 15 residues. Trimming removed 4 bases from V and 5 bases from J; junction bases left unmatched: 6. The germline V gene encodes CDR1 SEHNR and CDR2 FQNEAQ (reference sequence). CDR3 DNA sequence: TGTGCCAGCAGCTCCACAGGGGGCCCCAACAATGAGCAGTTCTTC. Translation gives CASSSTGGPNNEQFF.

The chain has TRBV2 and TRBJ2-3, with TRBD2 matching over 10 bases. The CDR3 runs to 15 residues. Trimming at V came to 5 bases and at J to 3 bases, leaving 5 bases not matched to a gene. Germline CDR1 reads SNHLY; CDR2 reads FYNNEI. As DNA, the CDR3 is TGTGCCAGCAGTCTAGCGGGAGCTGGTACAGATACGCAGTATTTT. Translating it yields CASSLAGAGTDTQYF.

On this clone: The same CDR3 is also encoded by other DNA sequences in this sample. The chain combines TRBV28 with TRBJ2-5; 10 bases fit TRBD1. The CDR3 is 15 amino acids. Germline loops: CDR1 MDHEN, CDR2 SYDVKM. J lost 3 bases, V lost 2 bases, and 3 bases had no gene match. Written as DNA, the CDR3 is TGTGCCAGCAGTTTACCTGGGACAGGGGAAGAGACCCAGTACTTC. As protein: CASSLPGTGEETQYF.

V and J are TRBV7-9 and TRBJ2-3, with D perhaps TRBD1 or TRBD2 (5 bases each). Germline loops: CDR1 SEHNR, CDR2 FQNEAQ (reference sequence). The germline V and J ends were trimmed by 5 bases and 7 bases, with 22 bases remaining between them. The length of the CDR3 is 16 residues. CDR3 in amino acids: CASSPRVGPQVNTQYF. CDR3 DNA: TGTGCCAGCAGCCCTCGGGTGGGACCCCAGGTCAATACGCAGTATTTT.

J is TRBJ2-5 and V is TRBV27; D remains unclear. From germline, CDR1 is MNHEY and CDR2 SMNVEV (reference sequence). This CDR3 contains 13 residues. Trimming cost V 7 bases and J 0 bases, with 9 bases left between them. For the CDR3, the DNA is TGTGCCAGCAAGCTGACATACCAAGAGACCCAGTACTTC. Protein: CASKLTYQETQYF.

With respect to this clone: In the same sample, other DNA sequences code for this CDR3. CDR3 region: CASSVGQGEQYF. The CDR3, as DNA: TGTGCCAGCAGCGTGGGACAGGGGGAGCAGTACTTC. The chain employs TRBV9 and TRBJ2-7; 10 nucleotides match TRBD1. J was trimmed by 7 bases and V by 2 bases; bases with no gene match: 0. This CDR3 is 12 amino acids long. Per the germline V gene, CDR1 is SGDLS and CDR2 is YYNGEE.

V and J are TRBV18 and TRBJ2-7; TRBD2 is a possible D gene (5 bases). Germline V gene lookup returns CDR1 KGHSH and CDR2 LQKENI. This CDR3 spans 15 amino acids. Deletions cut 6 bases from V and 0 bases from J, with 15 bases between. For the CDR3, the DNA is TGTGCCAGCTCCCAATGGACGGGAAGCTCCTACGAGCAGTACTTC. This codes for CASSQWTGSSYEQYF.

CDR3 sequence: CASSPPARDNEQYF. CDR3 DNA: TGTGCCAGCTCACCACCGGCAAGGGACAACGAGCAGTACTTC. This chain connects TRBV18 to TRBJ2-7, with TRBD1 as a possible D gene (6 bases). Trimming removed 0 bases at V and 5 bases at J, with 11 bases between. The CDR3 extends over 14 amino acids. CDR1 and CDR2 (germline): KGHSH, LQKENI. The variable domain in full, with the rest retrieved from reference TRBV18 and TRBJ2-7, is NAGVMQNPRHLVRRRGQEARLRCSPMKGHSHVYWYRQLPEEGLKFMVYLQKENIIDESGMPKERFSAEFPKEGPSILRIQQVVRGDSAAYFCASSPPARDNEQYFGPGTRLTVT.

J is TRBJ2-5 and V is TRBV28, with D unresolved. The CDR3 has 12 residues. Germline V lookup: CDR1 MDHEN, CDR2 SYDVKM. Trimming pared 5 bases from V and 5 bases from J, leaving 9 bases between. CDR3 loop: CASSDNLETQYF. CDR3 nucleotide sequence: TGTGCCAGCAGTGATAACCTGGAGACCCAGTACTTC.

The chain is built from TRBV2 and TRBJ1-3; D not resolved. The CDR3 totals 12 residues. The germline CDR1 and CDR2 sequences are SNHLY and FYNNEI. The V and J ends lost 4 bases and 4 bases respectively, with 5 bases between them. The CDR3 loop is CASSGVGNTIYF. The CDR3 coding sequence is TGTGCCAGCAGTGGAGTCGGAAACACCATATATTTT.

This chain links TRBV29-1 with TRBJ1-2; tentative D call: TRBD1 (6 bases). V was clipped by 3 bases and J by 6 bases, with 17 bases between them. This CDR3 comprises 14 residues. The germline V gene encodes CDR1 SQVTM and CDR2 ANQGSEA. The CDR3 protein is CSVETGTRTDGYTF. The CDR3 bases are TGCAGCGTTGAGACCGGGACAAGGACAGATGGCTACACCTTC.

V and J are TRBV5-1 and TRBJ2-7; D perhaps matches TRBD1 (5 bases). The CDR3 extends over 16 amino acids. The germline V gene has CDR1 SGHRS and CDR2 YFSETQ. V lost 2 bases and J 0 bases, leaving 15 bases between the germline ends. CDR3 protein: CASSFRGHVDSYEQYF. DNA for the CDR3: TGCGCCAGCAGCTTTAGGGGCCACGTTGACTCCTACGAGCAGTACTTC.

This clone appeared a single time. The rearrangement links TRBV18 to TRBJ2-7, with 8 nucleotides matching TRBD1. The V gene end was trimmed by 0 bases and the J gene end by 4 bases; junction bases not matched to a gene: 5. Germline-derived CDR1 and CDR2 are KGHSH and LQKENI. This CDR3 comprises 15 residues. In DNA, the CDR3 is TGTGCCAGCTCACCACCGAGCAGGGGGCTATACGAGCAGTACTTC. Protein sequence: CASSPPSRGLYEQYF.

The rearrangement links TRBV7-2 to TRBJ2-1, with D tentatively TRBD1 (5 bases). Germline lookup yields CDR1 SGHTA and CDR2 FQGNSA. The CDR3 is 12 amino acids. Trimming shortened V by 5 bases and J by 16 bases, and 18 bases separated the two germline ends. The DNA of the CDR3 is TGTGCCAGCAGCCTCCAAGGACAAGTCGATTTCTTC. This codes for CASSLQGQVDFF.

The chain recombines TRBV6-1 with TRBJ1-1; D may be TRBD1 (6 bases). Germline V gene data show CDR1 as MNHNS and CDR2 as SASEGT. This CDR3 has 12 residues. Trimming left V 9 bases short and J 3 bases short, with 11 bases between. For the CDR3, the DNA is TGTGCCAGTAAAAGGACAGACACTGAAGCTTTCTTT. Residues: CASKRTDTEAFF.

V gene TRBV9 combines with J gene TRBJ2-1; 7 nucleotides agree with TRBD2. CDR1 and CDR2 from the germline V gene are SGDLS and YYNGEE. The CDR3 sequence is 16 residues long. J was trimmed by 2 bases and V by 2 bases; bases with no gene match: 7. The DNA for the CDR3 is TGTGCCAGCAGCGTTCTTCCGGGAGGTACCTACAATGAGCAGTTCTTC. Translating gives CASSVLPGGTYNEQFF.

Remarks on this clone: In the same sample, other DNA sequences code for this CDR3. CDR3 sequence reads: CASSLTAGSYEQYF. CDR3 sequence (DNA): TGCGCCAGCAGCCTTACAGCGGGGAGTTACGAGCAGTACTTC. The V and J genes are TRBV5-1 and TRBJ2-7; 7 bases are a match to TRBD2. Germline lookup yields CDR1 SGHRS and CDR2 YFSETQ. This CDR3 has 14 amino acids. Unmatched junction bases numbered 8, after V lost 4 bases and J lost 4 bases.